These T cell receptor beta chains were read from a single sample in a study of cytomegalovirus exposure and HLA in healthy donors. Sequencing was performed with immunoSEQ multiplex PCR; in TCRdb, only in-frame clones are kept and a portion is missing. The table shows 90,000 to 120,000 clones, with more than 65% occurring only once. The material sequenced was PBMCs. These receptor sequences come from a man aged 30 to 39 in good health and CMV-seronegative. Both conserved end residues are part of each CDR3. D genes are given only for firm matches. Clone size is stated in some rows and not others, as once, few, many or a class when expanded.

D gene | J gene | clone size | V gene | CDR3 DNA | CDR3 protein
TRBD1 | TRBJ2-7 | - | TRBV29-1 | TGCAGCGTTACGAGGACAGGGCGACCCTACGAGCAGTACTTC | CSVTRTGRPYEQYF
TRBD1 | TRBJ2-6 | - | TRBV6-4 | TGTGCCAGCAGTGACCTCCCAGGGGGAACCTCTGGGGCCAACGTCCTGACTTTC | CASSDLPGGTSGANVLTF
- | TRBJ2-1 | - | TRBV28 | TGTGCCAGCAGTGCCAAGGACCAGGGCAATGAGCAGTTCTTC | CASSAKDQGNEQFF
- | TRBJ1-5 | - | TRBV29-1 | TGCAGCGCTTTAATACAGGGTAGCAATCAGCCCCAGCATTTT | CSALIQGSNQPQHF
- | TRBJ2-7 | few | TRBV7-2 | TGTGCCAGCAACAACAATGGACAGCCGAGGGACGAGCAGTACTTC | CASNNNGQPRDEQYF
- | TRBJ2-1 | - | TRBV6-1 | TGTGCCAGCAGCGACGGAGATGGGAGCTACAATGAGCAGTTCTTC | CASSDGDGSYNEQFF
- | TRBJ1-4 | - | TRBV7-9 | TGTGCCAGCAGCTTCACTGGGCTGGGCAGGGGCAATCGAGGGGAAAAACTGTTTTTT | CASSFTGLGRGNRGEKLFF
- | TRBJ1-1 | once | TRBV6-5 | TGTGCCAGCAGTAAATACAGGGAAACTGAAGCTTTCTTT | CASSKYRETEAFF
TRBD1 | TRBJ1-1 | - | TRBV14 | TGTGCCAGCAGCCAAGGCCTGGACAGGGGGCCTGAAGCTTTCTTT | CASSQGLDRGPEAFF
TRBD2 | TRBJ2-7 | - | TRBV15 | TGTGCCACCAGCAGGGGAGGGCGCCTCGATGAGCAGTACTTC | CATSRGGRLDEQYF
TRBD2 | TRBJ2-1 | once | TRBV9 | TGTGCCAGCAGCGTATACGGTAGCGGGAGCTCCTACAATGAGCAGTTCTTC | CASSVYGSGSSYNEQFF
- | TRBJ1-2 | - | TRBV2 | TGTGCCAGCAGTGTGTCCCGGGAGGGGGGCTACACCTTC | CASSVSREGGYTF
- | TRBJ2-2 | - | TRBV7-3 | TGTGCCAGCAGCCCCTCCCGTGCCGGGGAGCTGTTTTTT | CASSPSRAGELFF
- | TRBJ1-6 | - | TRBV9 | TGTGCCAGCAGCCCCCAGACAGCCTATAATTCACCCCTCCACTTT | CASSPQTAYNSPLHF
- | TRBJ2-7 | once | TRBV6-6 | TGTGCCAGCACTCCCAGCAGGCACGAGCAGTACTTC | CASTPSRHEQYF
- | TRBJ2-2 | - | TRBV5-1 | TGCGCCAGCAGCCCCCTGAGCGGGGAGCTGTTTTTT | CASSPLSGELFF
TRBD2 | TRBJ2-1 | once | TRBV10-2 | TGCGCCAGCAGTCGTTCTGGACTAGCGGGAGTCGGTGGCAATGAGCAGTTCTTC | CASSRSGLAGVGGNEQFF
- | TRBJ1-3 | - | TRBV30 | TGTGCCTGGAGTGTTTTTATCCAGGCCTCTGGAAACACCATATATTTT | CAWSVFIQASGNTIYF
TRBD2 | TRBJ2-7 | - | TRBV30 | TGTGCCTGGAGTTTTGGACTAGCGGGAGTCGAGCAGTACTTC | CAWSFGLAGVEQYF
TRBD1 | TRBJ2-4 | - | TRBV7-9 | TGTGCCAGCAGGCATATACAGGGGGAGAAAAACATTCAGTACTTC | CASRHIQGEKNIQYF
TRBD1 | TRBJ2-1 | - | TRBV7-8 | TGTGCCAGCAGCTCCCTCCGAGGACAGGGTGGTTGGCAGTTCTTC | CASSSLRGQGGWQFF
- | TRBJ2-5 | - | TRBV11-3 | TGTGCCAGCAGCTCCGAGGGCGGGCTGGCCGAGACCCAGTACTTC | CASSSEGGLAETQYF
TRBD2 | TRBJ2-3 | few | TRBV2 | TGTGCCAGCAGTGGCAGACTAGCGGGAGGGGTGGATACGCAGTATTTT | CASSGRLAGGVDTQYF
- | TRBJ2-7 | - | TRBV2 | TGTGCCAGCAGCACCCCCGCGGCGGGATCCTACGAGCAGTACTTC | CASSTPAAGSYEQYF